The present T cell receptor beta chain was sequenced within a study of shared T cell receptors in the human thymus. V shed 4 bases, J shed 0 bases, and the junction held 11 bases outside the gene matches. The CDR3 sequence is 19 residues long. The germline CDR1 and CDR2 sequences are MNHEY and SMNVEV (reference sequence). This clone turned up a few times. TCRdb keeps only in-frame clones here, not all; method: immunoSEQ multiplex PCR. This table holds hundreds of thousands of clones, 75% to 80% found once. A further study also used this sample, focusing on human thymus T cells. That source reports: Usage of V and J genes appeared biased in thymic and blood repertoires.

The sequence was obtained from a boy under two years old with a congenital heart defect. This chain uses TRBV27 with TRBJ2-1, with 11 bases fitting TRBD2. Source material: thymocytes. CDR3 bases: TGTGCCAGCAGTTCCGGTTTAGCGGGAGGGTCCCGCTCCTACAATGAGCAGTTCTTC. Amino acids: CASSSGLAGGSRSYNEQFF.